The 9 T cell receptor beta chains below were found in one sample sequenced in a study of identical twins. TCRdb reanalysed the 5' RACE reads using MiXCR and keeps one entry per CDR3 protein. This table has approximately 680,000 distinct CDR3 sequences, under 8.5% appearing once. This sample also appeared in a second study, on yellow fever vaccine responses in identical twins.

The sequenced sample was PBMCs. All receptors come from a woman between 18 and 29 years old in good health.

This clonotype appeared a few times. This chain joins TRBV6-2 or TRBV6-3 and TRBJ2-7, with D possibly being TRBD2 (6 bases). The CDR3 covers 15 residues. Trimming took off 7 bases at V and 9 bases at J, with 25 bases between the two ends. The V gene's germline CDR1 is MNHEY and CDR2 SVGEGT. The CDR3 DNA reads TGTGCCAGCACTGACTTGGCGGGACCTGCTGGAGGGCAGTACTTC. It yields the protein CASTDLAGPAGGQYF.

This sequence joins TRBV15 and TRBJ2-7; 11 positions agree with TRBD1. The germline V gene has CDR1 LNHNV and CDR2 YYDKDF (reference sequence). V lost 3 bases, J lost 2 bases, and 3 bases stayed unmatched. CDR3 length equals 15 residues. CDR3 sequence (DNA): TGTGCCACCAGCAGGGAGGGACAGGGGGCCTACGAGCAGTACTTC. Amino acid sequence: CATSREGQGAYEQYF. Full variable domain (remainder filled in from reference TRBV15 and TRBJ2-7): DAMVIQNPRYQVTQFGKPVTLSCSQTLNHNVMYWYQQKSSQAPKLLFHYYDKDFNNEADTPDNFQSRRPNTSFCFLDIRSPGLGDTAMYLCATSREGQGAYEQYFGPGTRLTVT.

This clonotype appeared a few times. The chain is built from TRBV12-3 or TRBV12-4 and TRBJ2-7; 11 bases fit TRBD2. Trimming removed 8 bases from V and 6 bases from J; junction bases left unmatched: 9. CDR3 length equals 14 residues. CDR3 coding DNA: TGTGCCAGCTGTATAGCGGGAGGGAAAGGCGAGCAGTACTTC. It is translated as CASCIAGGKGEQYF.

In its sample, this clonotype was seen a few times. The V call is TRBV5-1, the J call TRBJ2-2; no firm D call. Trimming took off 3 bases at V and 1 base at J, with 10 bases between the two ends. The CDR3 loop spans 15 amino acids. In germline, CDR1 is SGHRS, CDR2 YFSETQ. CDR3 in amino acids: CASSSGQLNTGELFF. The CDR3 region has the DNA TGCGCCAGCAGCTCCGGGCAGCTGAACACCGGGGAGCTGTTTTTT. The full variable domain, its missing parts supplied by reference TRBV5-1 and TRBJ2-2, is KAGVTQTPRYLIKTRGQQVTLSCSPISGHRSVSWYQQTPGQGLQFLFEYFSETQRNKGNFPGRFSGRQFSNSRSEMNVSTLELGDSALYLCASSSGQLNTGELFFGEGSRLTVL.

This clonotype was observed a handful of times. The V gene is TRBV6-1, the J gene TRBJ1-5, with D unresolved. The CDR3 sequence is 10 residues long. Per the germline V gene, CDR1 is MNHNS and CDR2 is SASEGT. The V and J ends lost 6 bases and 9 bases respectively, with 6 bases between them. The CDR3 reads CASSYRPQHF. CDR3 nucleotides: TGTGCCAGCAGCTACAGGCCCCAGCATTTT.

The chain links TRBV3-1 to TRBJ2-7, with 8 bases lining up with TRBD1. Trimming at V came to 1 base and at J to 0 bases, leaving 2 bases not matched to a gene. Germline loops: CDR1 LGHDT, CDR2 YNNKEL (reference sequence). CDR3 length equals 15 residues. The CDR3 region is CASSQGTGSSYEQYF. The CDR3 nucleotides are TGTGCCAGCAGCCAAGGGACAGGGAGCTCCTACGAGCAGTACTTC.

This clonotype was detected only a few times. The chain recombines TRBV5-1 with TRBJ1-4; TRBD1 is a possible D gene (6 bases). Germline V gene lookup returns CDR1 SGHRS and CDR2 YFSETQ. The V end was cut by 3 bases, the J end by 7 bases, with 25 bases between. The CDR3 sequence is 18 residues long. DNA of the CDR3: TGCGCCAGCAGCTACACTTCTATATTCCGGGAAGGGGGTGAAAAACTGTTTTTT. It yields the protein CASSYTSIFREGGEKLFF.

The genes are TRBV6-4 and TRBJ2-2; 8 bases agree with TRBD2. Germline V gives CDR1 MRHNA, CDR2 SNTAGT. CDR3 size: 16 residues. The V segment lost 3 bases and the J segment 5 bases; nucleotides outside the gene matches: 8. The CDR3 sequence is CASSEEAGEGTGELFF. CDR3 coding DNA: TGTGCCAGCAGTGAGGAAGCGGGAGAAGGGACCGGGGAGCTGTTTTTT.

This clonotype has a handful of counts. This chain links TRBV3-1 with TRBJ1-5, with TRBD1 as a possible D gene (5 bases). Trimming removed 8 bases at V and 0 bases at J, with 8 bases between. Germline CDR1 reads LGHDT; CDR2 reads YNNKEL (reference sequence). The CDR3 is made up of 13 amino acids. The CDR3 DNA follows: TGTGCCAGCCAGGGAGCTAGCAATCAGCCCCAGCATTTT. Translating gives CASQGASNQPQHF. The complete variable domain, with remaining parts taken from reference TRBV3-1 and TRBJ1-5, reads DTAVSQTPKYLVTQMGNDKSIKCEQNLGHDTMYWYKQDSKKFLKIMFSYNNKELIINETVPNRFSPKSPDKAHLNLHINSLELGDSAVYFCASQGASNQPQHFGDGTRLSIL.